The clone carrying this T cell receptor beta chain was found many times. Its target is not known. The entry originates in a study of T-cell reconstitution after alpha-beta-depleted transplantation in children. CDR3 length equals 12 residues. Germline V gene data show CDR1 as PRHDT and CDR2 as FYEKMQ (reference sequence). V lost 2 bases and J 11 bases, leaving 7 bases between the germline ends. General study points: At around two months after transplant, the alpha-beta T cells were reportedly derived from several hundred expanded clones that came from non-depleted graft cells. Diversity and T-cell counts at one year after transplant derived mostly from new T cells. The origin of high day-60 TCRbeta diversity in some patients lay in surviving recipient T cells and thymic progenitors.

It was with unique molecular identifiers that the TCRbeta library was prepared. TCRdb re-derived calls from the PCR reads in MiXCR, one entry per CDR3 protein. The sample lists fewer than 350,000 distinct CDR3 sequences; 9.5% to 13% were seen once. The clonotype comes from a boy younger than two with acute myeloid leukemia, due to receive a stem cell transplant. The specimen was PBMCs, collected before TCRalphabeta/CD19-depleted stem cell transplant. The J gene is TRBJ1-6, the V gene TRBV13; D is unresolved. The CDR3 reads CASSLRRAPLHF. DNA of the CDR3: TGTGCCAGCAGCTTACGGAGAGCACCCCTCCACTTT.